This TCR beta chain comes out of a study of identical twins. Study-wide results and limits: Weaker excess twin sharing was observed in beta out-of-frame sequences. Cord blood beta clonotypes present at high abundance carried fewer insertions; no such pattern appeared in memory repertoires. Among monozygotic twins, out-of-frame TCR alpha sharing exceeded what models predicted.

Losses at the gene ends were 3 bases for V and 7 bases for J; bases not matched to a gene: 6. The CDR3 is 14 residues long. Template switching supplied a universal primer site; unique molecular identifiers were carried on the cDNA. TCRdb reprocessed the 5' RACE reads via MiXCR and lists one record per CDR3 protein. The table includes about 810,000 distinct CDR3 sequences, roughly an eighth detected once. This clonotype has a count of ten or more. Its antigen is not known. These data also featured in a second study, about yellow fever vaccine responses in identical twins.

The rearrangement joins TRBV12-3 or TRBV12-4 to TRBJ2-7; the match to TRBD1 covers 10 bases. The sequencing sample was made of PBMCs. This sequence was found in a woman under 30 in good health. The DNA of the CDR3 is TGTGCCAGCAGTTTCCGGGACAGGGGAGGGGAGCAGTACTTC. Its protein product is CASSFRDRGGEQYF.